The source of this T cell receptor (beta chain) is a study of regulatory T cells in long-lasting Graves disease. In the study overall: Graves' patients who were just diagnosed had used antithyroid drugs for under 3 months. Study conclusions and caveats: When disease was persistent, TRBV28, TRBJ1-2 and TRBJ2-5 were the favored segments.

Time point defined: newly diagnosed GD, antithyroid drugs for less than 3 months. PBMC RNA served as the TCR library source. This clonotype was picked up a small number of times. As yet, its antigen is unknown. TCR beta libraries were built with iRepertoire HTBI primers and Arm-PCR of CDR3 regions. MiXCR, applied by TCRdb to the multiplex PCR reads, yields one record per CDR3 protein. The table records about 530,000 distinct CDR3 sequences, about 16% of them present only once. The trim removed 5 bases at V and 2 bases at J, leaving 7 bases unmatched. Germline CDR1 DFQATT, CDR2 SNEGSKA (reference sequence). The CDR3 covers 15 residues. This sample was shared with a second study, whose subject was T cells in Graves' hyperthyroidism and ophthalmopathy. That investigation notes: Carried out on the TCR CDR3, a first-round RT-PCR used the HTBI primer set. Blood held most thyroid clonotypes expanded above 0.001 frequency.

The rearrangement uses TRBV20-1 and TRBJ1-4; 8 bases are a match to TRBD1. The sequence was obtained from a woman aged 35-65 years with Graves disease. The sample here was peripheral blood mononuclear cells (PBMCs), taken at new diagnosis, from a patient treated with antithyroid drugs. In DNA form, the CDR3 reads TGCAGTGCTCGCCCCAGGGGGCGGACTAATGAAAAACTGTTTTTT. It encodes CSARPRGRTNEKLFF.